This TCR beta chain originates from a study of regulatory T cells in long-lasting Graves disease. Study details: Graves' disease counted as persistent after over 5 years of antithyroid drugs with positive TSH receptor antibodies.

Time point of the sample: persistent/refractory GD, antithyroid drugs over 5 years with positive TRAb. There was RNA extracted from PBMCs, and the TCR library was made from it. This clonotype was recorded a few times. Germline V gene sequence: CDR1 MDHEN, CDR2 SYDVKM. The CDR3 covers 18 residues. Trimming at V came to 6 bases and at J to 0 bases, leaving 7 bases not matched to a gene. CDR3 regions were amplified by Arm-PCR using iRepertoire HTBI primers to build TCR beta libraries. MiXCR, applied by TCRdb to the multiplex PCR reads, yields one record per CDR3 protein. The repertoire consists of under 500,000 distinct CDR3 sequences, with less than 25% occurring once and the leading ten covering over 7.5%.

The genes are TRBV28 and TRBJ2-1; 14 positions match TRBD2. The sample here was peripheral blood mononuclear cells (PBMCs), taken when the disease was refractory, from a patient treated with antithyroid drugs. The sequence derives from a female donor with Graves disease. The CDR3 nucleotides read TGTGCCAGCAGCCGAGGGACTAGCGGGAGACGCTCCTACAATGAGCAGTTCTTC. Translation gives CASSRGTSGRRSYNEQFF.